The 5 T cell receptor beta chains given below trace back to one sample, sequenced in a study of blood T cell repertoires in COVID-19. TCRdb keeps only in-frame clones here, not all; method: immunoSEQ multiplex PCR. Found here are approximately 50,000 clones, about 85% of them singletons; the top ten hold more than 8.5%. Material: peripheral blood. All receptors derive from a human donor in a cohort sampled during active COVID-19.

The J gene is TRBJ1-1, the V gene TRBV7-9; the D is unclear. V lost 7 bases and J 3 bases, leaving 9 bases between the germline ends. Germline CDR1 and CDR2: SEHNR and FQNEAQ (reference sequence). CDR3 length: 12 amino acids. CDR3 sequence: CASIEMDTEAFF. Here the CDR3 DNA reads TGTGCCAGCATCGAGATGGACACTGAAGCTTTCTTT.

The CDR3 bases are TGTGCCAGTAGTTATGAGGAAGGGCTAGCGGCTTACAATGAGCAGTTCTTC. Protein sequence: CASSYEEGLAAYNEQFF. The V gene is TRBV19, the J gene TRBJ2-1; 7 bases map to TRBD2. Germline CDR1 and CDR2: LNHDA and SQIVND (reference sequence). This CDR3 is 17 amino acids long. After removal of 5 bases from V and 4 bases from J, the junction contained 14 bases not matched to a gene.

The gene calls are TRBV11-2 and TRBJ1-4; TRBD1 aligns across 8 bases. J lost 5 bases, V lost 6 bases, and 2 bases had no gene match. Germline V gene sequence: CDR1 SGHAT, CDR2 FQNNGV. The CDR3 covers 13 residues. CDR3 residues: CASRRTGNEKLFF. The CDR3 nucleotides are TGTGCCAGCAGACGGACAGGGAATGAAAAACTGTTTTTT.

This clone was recorded once. Germline is not matched at one junction end, which may reflect a read error. The gene calls are TRBV7-7 and TRBJ2-6, with 8 bases identical to TRBD1. This CDR3 region has 15 residues. CDR1 SSHAT and CDR2 FNYEAQ come from the germline V gene (reference sequence). CDR3 in DNA: TGTGCTAGCAGCCCAGGACAGGGTGGGGCCAACGTCCTGACTTTC. This gives the protein CASSPGQGGANVLTF.

J is TRBJ1-4 and V is TRBV5-4; the D gene is possibly TRBD1 (5 bases). This CDR3 contains 15 residues. The V end lost 4 bases, the J end lost 5 bases, and 15 bases lay between the germline ends. CDR1 and CDR2 from the germline V gene are SGHNT and YYREEE (reference sequence). In nucleotides, the CDR3 is TGTGCCAGCAGCGAAGGGACGGGGGGGAATGAAAAACTGTTTTTT. Residues: CASSEGTGGNEKLFF.